This TCR beta chain derives from a study of T cells in tuberculosis. The overall study: CD1B tetramers identified T cells specific for mycobacterial lipid GMM. Samples predate treatment or fall within its first 7 days. Study-level results: Classification accuracy was about 90% (AUROC over 0.85) with the GMM-specific repertoire. Selection depended on which cryopreserved specimens were available.

The method was immunoSEQ multiplex PCR; TCRdb's version includes in-frame clones alone and lacks a portion of them. The sample has around 30,000 clones; 93% are singletons. The time point here: new active TB diagnosis, blood taken before or within 7 days of starting treatment. As for this clone: The antigen is undetermined.

Germline V gene data show CDR1 as LGHNA and CDR2 as YNFKEQ. Trimming removed 5 bases from V and 13 bases from J, with 11 bases in between. The CDR3 runs 11 residues. The genes are TRBV4-2 and TRBJ1-4; D gene unclear. The sample consisted of PBMCs, taken at tuberculosis diagnosis. This clonotype was obtained from an adult with tuberculosis. CDR3 nucleotides: TGTGCCAGCAGCTCGACCCGGGGACTGTTTTTT. Its translation: CASSSTRGLFF.